The 5 T cell receptor beta chains below come from one sample, sequenced in a study of blood T cell repertoires in COVID-19. Here immunoSEQ multiplex PCR was the method, and the copy in TCRdb shows in-frame clones only, minus some. Found here are 60,000 to 75,000 clones, 80% to 90% of them singletons; the top ten hold roughly 6.5%. The sequencing sample was made of peripheral blood. All receptors derive from a man over 45 with active COVID-19.

The rearrangement uses TRBV19 and TRBJ2-1; 7 bases map to TRBD2. Per germline, CDR1 LNHDA and CDR2 SQIVND (reference sequence). Unmatched junction bases numbered 15, after V lost 3 bases and J lost 10 bases. The CDR3 sequence is 16 residues long. The CDR3 here is CASSISAPAGLGEQFF. The CDR3 DNA follows: TGTGCCAGTAGTATCTCGGCCCCAGCGGGGCTAGGGGAGCAGTTCTTC.

The chain carries TRBV4-2 and TRBJ2-7; D not certain. Germline CDR1 and CDR2: LGHNA and YNFKEQ. This CDR3 is built from 15 residues. V was shortened by 1 base and J by 0 bases, with 10 bases between the two germline ends. CDR3 sequence (DNA): TGTGCCAGCAGCCAAGTAATAAGTAGCTCCTACGAGCAGTACTTC. It codes for CASSQVISSSYEQYF.

This clone was detected a few times. This chain uses TRBV5-6 with TRBJ1-1, with TRBD1 matching over 8 bases. Trimming took 2 bases from V and 6 from J; bases not matched to a gene: 6. Germline V gene sequence: CDR1 SGHDT, CDR2 YYEEEE. The CDR3 has 14 residues. CDR3 in DNA: TGTGCCAGCAGCTTTTCGGACAGGGACCCTGAAGCTTTCTTT. Amino acids: CASSFSDRDPEAFF.

This chain uses TRBV18 with TRBJ1-5; 8 nucleotides line up with TRBD1. The ends lost 3 bases at V and 3 bases at J; junction bases unmatched: 7. Germline values: CDR1 KGHSH, CDR2 LQKENI. The CDR3 is 16 amino acids. The CDR3 loop reads CASSPTQGGNNQPQHF. As DNA, the CDR3 is TGTGCCAGCTCACCTACACAGGGGGGGAACAATCAGCCCCAGCATTTT.

J is TRBJ2-7 and V is TRBV28; D might be TRBD2 (6 bases). Looked up from germline, CDR1 is MDHEN and CDR2 is SYDVKM. Trimming shortened V by 4 bases and J by 0 bases, and 10 bases separated the two germline ends. This CDR3 spans 14 amino acids. CDR3 in DNA: TGTGCCAGCAGTTATCCGGGAGACTCCTACGAGCAGTACTTC. It translates to CASSYPGDSYEQYF.